This T cell receptor beta chain was identified during a study of T cell clones after liver transplantation. About the study: As an antigen-independent comparator, third-party-reactive TCRbeta sequences came from pre-transplant mixed lymphocyte reactions. Until 12-24 months post-transplant, subjects got standard immunosuppression and no induction. At least one year of complete immunosuppression withdrawal without enzymes over twice normal defined tolerance.

Unstimulated PBMCs were sorted into CD3+CD4+ and CD3+CD8+ populations. Trimming removed 4 bases at V and 8 bases at J, with 8 bases between. Germline CDR1 is MDHEN and CDR2 is SYDVKM. The CDR3 sequence is 11 residues long. Sequenced by immunoSEQ multiplex PCR; TCRdb stores in-frame clones only, minus some. The sample holds over 60,000 clones, 80% seen once. The V and J genes are TRBV28 and TRBJ1-2, with D unclear. The sample here was CD4+ T cells from blood, taken before liver transplant. The source is a human donor who received a liver transplant. CDR3 nucleotides: TGTGCCAGCAGTTCGGCAACAGGCTACACCTTC. Translation: CASSSATGYTF.